The clone carrying this TCR beta chain was counted a few times. What it recognizes is unknown. This sample was taken from a study of regulatory T cells in long-lasting Graves disease. Study overall: Graves' cases, newly diagnosed, had used antithyroid drugs under 3 months.

Investigators prepared the TCR beta libraries by applying iRepertoire HTBI primers and Arm-PCR of CDR3 regions. TCRdb reanalysed the multiplex PCR reads using MiXCR and keeps one entry per CDR3 protein. The table shows 440,000 or so distinct CDR3 sequences, with 15% occurring only once. Looked up from germline, CDR1 is KGHDR and CDR2 is SFDVKD. After removal of 4 bases from V and 2 bases from J, the junction contained 13 bases not matched to a gene. CDR3 length equals 19 residues. General observations from the study: Persistent disease samples used TRBV28, TRBJ1-2 and TRBJ2-5 preferentially.

As for time point: newly diagnosed GD, antithyroid drugs for less than 3 months. The TCR library used RNA extracted from PBMCs. These data also formed part of another study, on T cells in Graves' hyperthyroidism and ophthalmopathy.

The J gene is TRBJ2-6, the V gene TRBV24-1; the match to TRBD1 covers 7 bases. Material: peripheral blood mononuclear cells (PBMCs), obtained at new diagnosis, from a patient treated with antithyroid drugs. This clonotype was obtained from a woman aged 25 to 39 with Graves disease. CDR3 region: CATSERDSPGTAGANVLTF. The CDR3 DNA reads TGTGCCACCAGTGAGAGGGACAGCCCAGGTACTGCTGGGGCCAACGTCCTGACTTTC.